A single sample is the source of the 23 T cell receptor beta chains below, sequenced in a study of T cell responses to AZD1222 COVID-19 vaccine. Some clones are missing from TCRdb's copy, which holds only in-frame ones; the method was immunoSEQ multiplex PCR. The sample lists roughly 100,000 clones; 70% to 90% were seen once. The sequencing used peripheral blood, collected 28 days after the second AZD1222 dose. Every receptor here comes from an adult who received the AZD1222 COVID-19 vaccine.

This clone appeared once. V and J are TRBV15 and TRBJ1-4; 9 bases line up with TRBD1. The ends lost 9 bases at V and 5 bases at J; junction bases unmatched: 10. Germline lookup yields CDR1 LNHNV and CDR2 YYDKDF (reference sequence). CDR3 length equals 15 residues. The CDR3 region is CATRRDRVLNEKLFF. In DNA, the CDR3 is TGTGCCACGCGGCGGGACAGGGTTCTCAATGAAAAACTGTTTTTT.

V usage is TRBV7-7 and J usage is TRBJ2-1; 7 nucleotides agree with TRBD1. Germline CDR1 reads SSHAT; CDR2 reads FNYEAQ (reference sequence). Losses at the gene ends were 1 base for V and 5 bases for J; bases not matched to a gene: 8. The CDR3 covers 16 residues. The CDR3 reads CASSLGLGTANNEQFF. The CDR3 DNA reads as TGTGCCAGCAGCTTAGGCTTGGGGACAGCTAACAATGAGCAGTTCTTC.

The CDR3: CASSFFQGAGEQYF. CDR3 coding DNA: TGTGCCAGCAGCTTTTTTCAGGGGGCGGGAGAGCAGTACTTC. The rearrangement joins TRBV11-2 to TRBJ2-7; 8 positions agree with TRBD1. Germline V gives CDR1 SGHAT, CDR2 FQNNGV. V shed 3 bases and J 7 bases; nucleotides not matched to a gene: 8. This CDR3 comprises 14 residues. Complete variable domain (other parts from reference TRBV11-2 and TRBJ2-7): EAGVAQSPRYKIIEKRQSVAFWCNPISGHATLYWYQQILGQGPKLLIQFQNNGVVDDSQLPKDRFSAERLKGVDSTLKIQPAKLEDSAVYLCASSFFQGAGEQYFGPGTRLTVT.

V usage is TRBV7-2 and J usage is TRBJ1-4; the match to TRBD1 covers 11 bases. Germline V lookup: CDR1 SGHTA, CDR2 FQGNSA. The CDR3 length is 14 residues. J gave up 7 bases and V 5 bases, and 3 bases lay outside the gene matches. The CDR3: CASSPGQGVEKLFF. CDR3 sequence (DNA): TGTGCCAGCAGCCCGGGACAGGGGGTTGAAAAACTGTTTTTT. Supplemented by reference TRBV7-2 and TRBJ1-4, the full variable domain reads GAGVSQSPSNKVTEKGKDVELRCDPISGHTALYWYRQSLGQGLEFLIYFQGNSAPDKSGLPSDRFSAERTGGSVSTLTIQRTQQEDSAVYLCASSPGQGVEKLFFGSGTQLSVL.

The J gene is TRBJ1-5, the V gene TRBV30; possible D gene TRBD1, 6 bases. The CDR3 is 16 residues long. Trimming removed 2 bases from V and 0 bases from J, with 14 bases in between. Germline V CDR1 and CDR2: GTSNPN, SVGIG (reference sequence). DNA of the CDR3: TGTGCCTGGAGTTCCACAGGGTTGTCTAGCAATCAGCCCCAGCATTTT. Its protein is CAWSSTGLSSNQPQHF.

This chain connects TRBV5-1 to TRBJ2-3; D is undetermined. The length of the CDR3 is 13 residues. V was shortened by 1 base and J by 2 bases, with 5 bases between the two germline ends. Germline V gene data show CDR1 as SGHRS and CDR2 as YFSETQ. CDR3 DNA: TGCGCCAGCAGCTTGAGTGACACAGATACGCAGTATTTT. It encodes CASSLSDTDTQYF.

CDR3 nucleotides: TGTGCCAGCGGTACGGCGGGGACTGAAGCTTTCTTT. Translation: CASGTAGTEAFF. This rearrangement joins TRBV27 to TRBJ1-1; D is unclear. In germline, CDR1 is MNHEY, CDR2 SMNVEV (reference sequence). This CDR3 spans 12 amino acids. V gave up 8 bases and J gave up 5 bases, with 12 bases separating them.

The chain uses TRBV19 and TRBJ1-5; 7 bases align to TRBD1. Germline CDR1 is LNHDA and CDR2 is SQIVND (reference sequence). V trimming: 6 bases; J trimming: 7 bases; junction bases outside the gene matches: 6. The CDR3 consists of 13 residues. CDR3 DNA: TGTGCCAGTAGATCGACAGGGTACCAGCCCCAGCATTTT. This encodes CASRSTGYQPQHF.

CDR3 amino acids: CASSSGQAYTGELFF. The CDR3, as DNA: TGCGCCAGCAGCTCGGGACAAGCGTACACCGGGGAGCTGTTTTTT. This rearrangement joins TRBV5-1 to TRBJ2-2, with D tentatively TRBD1 (6 bases). Trimming took 3 bases from V and 3 from J, leaving 12 bases between them. Germline V gives CDR1 SGHRS, CDR2 YFSETQ. This CDR3 comprises 15 residues.

This sequence joins TRBV9 and TRBJ2-7; D unresolved. V lost 0 bases and J 1 base, leaving 11 bases between the germline ends. The CDR3 spans 15 residues. CDR1 and CDR2 from the germline V gene are SGDLS and YYNGEE. CDR3 in amino acids: CASSVAVRRSYEQYF. The CDR3, as DNA: TGTGCCAGCAGCGTAGCTGTAAGGAGATCCTACGAGCAGTACTTC.

V usage is TRBV5-6 and J usage is TRBJ1-6, with D hard to call. Trimming took off 1 base at V and 7 bases at J, with 9 bases between the two ends. Germline values: CDR1 SGHDT, CDR2 YYEEEE. This CDR3 region has 14 residues. The CDR3 DNA is TGTGCCAGCAGCTTGTACCGAGGGAATTCACCCCTCCACTTT. Amino acids: CASSLYRGNSPLHF.

The chain has TRBV13 and TRBJ2-1; either TRBD1 or TRBD2 may supply D (5 bases each). This CDR3 comprises 17 residues. The germline gives CDR1 PRHDT, CDR2 FYEKMQ (reference sequence). V was trimmed by 4 bases and J by 0 bases, leaving 16 bases between them. The CDR3 region has the DNA TGTGCCAGCAGCTGGCCCCGGGACGGACGCTCCTACAATGAGCAGTTCTTC. Its translation is CASSWPRDGRSYNEQFF.

The table lists this clone with a count of one. The J gene is TRBJ1-3, the V gene TRBV19, with D unresolved. The CDR3 is 15 amino acids. The V gene lost 7 bases and the J gene lost 0 bases, with 13 bases spanning the gap. Germline V lookup: CDR1 LNHDA, CDR2 SQIVND (reference sequence). The CDR3 region has the DNA TGTGCCAGTAACCAGGACTATAACTCTGGAAACACCATATATTTT. This translates into CASNQDYNSGNTIYF.

The CDR3: CASSAGTSTDTQYF. CDR3 sequence (DNA): TGTGCCAGCAGTGCCGGGACTAGCACAGATACGCAGTATTTT. The chain couples TRBV6-4 to TRBJ2-3; tentatively, D is TRBD2 (6 bases). The CDR3 covers 14 residues. Trimming cost V 4 bases and J 0 bases, with 8 bases left between them. Germline V gives CDR1 MRHNA, CDR2 SNTAGT.

The chain links TRBV7-3 to TRBJ2-5, with D uncertain. Trimming removed 2 bases at V and 0 bases at J, with 7 bases between. The germline V gene has CDR1 SGHTA and CDR2 FQGTGA. The CDR3 contains 14 residues. The CDR3 sequence is CASSLSGNQETQYF. CDR3 bases: TGTGCCAGCAGCTTATCTGGGAACCAAGAGACCCAGTACTTC.

This rearrangement joins TRBV5-5 to TRBJ1-6; D is unclear. The germline V gene encodes CDR1 SGHKS and CDR2 YYEKEE (reference sequence). V dropped 0 bases and J dropped 5 bases, with 12 bases sitting between them. This CDR3 is built from 16 residues. CDR3 coding DNA: TGTGCCAGCAGCTTGGAAACCGGAAAGAATAATTCACCCCTCCACTTT. This gives the protein CASSLETGKNNSPLHF.

The rearrangement uses TRBV19 and TRBJ1-3, with D unclear. This CDR3 region has 14 residues. Per the germline V gene, CDR1 is LNHDA and CDR2 is SQIVND (reference sequence). Trimming shortened V by 7 bases and J by 1 base, and 11 bases separated the two germline ends. The CDR3 loop is CASKVSGSGNTIYF. CDR3 nucleotides: TGTGCCAGTAAAGTTTCGGGATCTGGAAACACCATATATTTT. The full variable domain, completed using reference TRBV19 and TRBJ1-3, is DGGITQSPKYLFRKEGQNVTLSCEQNLNHDAMYWYRQDPGQGLRLIYYSQIVNDFQKGDIAEGYSVSREKKESFPLTVTSAQKNPTAFYLCASKVSGSGNTIYFGEGSWLTVV.

The CDR3: CASSLGVMGQNQPQHF. CDR3 nucleotides: TGTGCCAGCAGTTTAGGAGTCATGGGGCAAAATCAGCCCCAGCATTTT. This sequence joins TRBV28 and TRBJ1-5; D perhaps matches TRBD1 (5 bases). The CDR3 loop spans 16 amino acids. Per germline, CDR1 MDHEN and CDR2 SYDVKM. With 2 bases removed from V and 4 bases from J, the gap between germline ends came to 15 bases.

The chain recombines TRBV6-5 with TRBJ2-5; 10 bases are shared with TRBD2. Germline lookup yields CDR1 MNHEY and CDR2 SVGAGI. The ends lost 6 bases at V and 3 bases at J; junction bases unmatched: 4. The CDR3 runs 14 residues. CDR3 sequence (DNA): TGTGCCAGCAGCGATACTAGCGGGAAAGAGACCCAGTACTTC. Its translation is CASSDTSGKETQYF.

The chain joins TRBV6-2 or TRBV6-3 to TRBJ2-2; 10 nucleotides match TRBD2. Germline V gene data show CDR1 as MNHEY and CDR2 as SVGEGT. Unmatched junction bases numbered 12, after V lost 0 bases and J lost 8 bases. The CDR3 extends over 18 amino acids. The CDR3, as DNA: TGTGCCAGCAGTTACTCGAGCGGGAGGGCCCTCTTGGCTGGGGAGCTGTTTTTT. Translated, it gives CASSYSSGRALLAGELFF.

The chain employs TRBV27 and TRBJ1-2; 8 nucleotides align to TRBD1. The CDR3 length is 12 residues. The V and J ends lost 6 bases and 7 bases, in that order; junction bases with no gene match: 4. CDR1 and CDR2 (germline): MNHEY, SMNVEV (reference sequence). In DNA, the CDR3 is TGTGCCAGCAGCGCCGGGACAGGTGGCTACACCTTC. Translating it yields CASSAGTGGYTF.

The CDR3 loop reads CAWSLGQGGNTIYF. As DNA, the CDR3 is TGTGCCTGGAGCTTGGGACAGGGGGGGAACACCATATATTTT. The chain recombines TRBV30 with TRBJ1-3; 11 nucleotides line up with TRBD1. This CDR3 comprises 14 residues. Germline-derived CDR1 and CDR2 are GTSNPN and SVGIG (reference sequence). Trimming at V came to 3 bases and at J to 7 bases, leaving 5 bases not matched to a gene.

V is TRBV7-9 and J is TRBJ2-1, with D hard to call. V was shortened by 8 bases and J by 2 bases, with 19 bases between the two germline ends. The CDR3 consists of 16 residues. Germline loops: CDR1 SEHNR, CDR2 FQNEAQ (reference sequence). CDR3 sequence reads: CASYFSGRSPYNEQFF. CDR3 bases: TGTGCCAGCTACTTTTCTGGGCGGAGCCCCTACAATGAGCAGTTCTTC.